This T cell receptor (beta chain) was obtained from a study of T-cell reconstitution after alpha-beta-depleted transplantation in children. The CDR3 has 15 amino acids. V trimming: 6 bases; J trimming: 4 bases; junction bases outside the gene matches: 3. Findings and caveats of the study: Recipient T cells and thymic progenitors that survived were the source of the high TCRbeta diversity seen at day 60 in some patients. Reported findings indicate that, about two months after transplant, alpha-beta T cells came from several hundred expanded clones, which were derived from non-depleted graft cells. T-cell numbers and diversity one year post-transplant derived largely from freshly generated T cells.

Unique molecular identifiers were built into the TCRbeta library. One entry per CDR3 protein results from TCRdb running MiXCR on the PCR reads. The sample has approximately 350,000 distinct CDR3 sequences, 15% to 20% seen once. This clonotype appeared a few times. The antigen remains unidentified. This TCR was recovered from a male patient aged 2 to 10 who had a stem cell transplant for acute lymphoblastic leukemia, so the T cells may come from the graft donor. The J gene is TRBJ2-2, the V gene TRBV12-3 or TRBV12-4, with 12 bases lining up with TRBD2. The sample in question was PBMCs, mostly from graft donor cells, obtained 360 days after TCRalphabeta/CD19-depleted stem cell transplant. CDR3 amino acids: CASRGTSGPTGELFF. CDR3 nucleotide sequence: TGTGCCAGCAGGGGGACTAGCGGGCCCACCGGGGAGCTGTTTTTT.